These 7 T cell receptor beta chains were sequenced from one sample in a study of ipilimumab plus nivolumab after autologous stem cell transplantation. The assay was immunoSEQ multiplex PCR, and TCRdb's table has in-frame clones only and misses some. Here the sample spans 43,000 or so clones, about 88% being singletons. The sequencing used PBMCs, collected in a trial of ipilimumab plus nivolumab as post-transplant consolidation. The receptors shown here come from a male donor with multiple myeloma.

The chain recombines TRBV2 with TRBJ2-3; TRBD2 aligns across 11 bases. The germline gives CDR1 SNHLY, CDR2 FYNNEI. V gave up 8 bases and J gave up 8 bases; unmatched junction bases: 18. The CDR3 length is 17 residues. CDR3 DNA sequence: TGTGCCAGCCCACGCACTTTGACTAGCGGGATGCCGGGTACGCAGTATTTT. The encoded protein is CASPRTLTSGMPGTQYF.

This chain joins TRBV4-2 and TRBJ2-5; D uncertain. The CDR3 runs 15 residues. The ends were cut back, 1 base at V and 3 bases at J, with 12 bases in the middle. Germline loops: CDR1 LGHNA, CDR2 YNFKEQ. For the CDR3, the DNA is TGTGCCAGCAGCCAAGGCCTAGGCGACGAAGAGACCCAGTACTTC. Its translation: CASSQGLGDEETQYF.

This chain joins TRBV5-1 and TRBJ2-1; TRBD2 aligns across 11 bases. This CDR3 region has 18 residues. Germline V gives CDR1 SGHRS, CDR2 YFSETQ. The V gene end was trimmed by 4 bases and the J gene end by 2 bases; junction bases not matched to a gene: 11. DNA of the CDR3: TGCGCCAGCAGCCGATACCGGACTAGCGGGCCTACCTACAATGAGCAGTTCTTC. It encodes CASSRYRTSGPTYNEQFF.

The chain combines TRBV7-2 with TRBJ2-4; 7 positions agree with TRBD2. Trimming cost V 0 bases and J 5 bases; bases outside gene matches: 4. CDR3 length: 15 amino acids. The germline V gene has CDR1 SGHTA and CDR2 FQGNSA. The CDR3 here is CASSLAHGGENIQYF. DNA for the CDR3: TGTGCCAGCAGCTTAGCGCATGGGGGGGAAAACATTCAGTACTTC.

The table lists this clone with a count of one. The J gene is TRBJ2-2, the V gene TRBV19; D may be TRBD2 (6 bases). The CDR3 runs to 16 residues. The V end lost 7 bases, the J end lost 5 bases, and 20 bases lay between the germline ends. Germline lookup yields CDR1 LNHDA and CDR2 SQIVND (reference sequence). This chain's CDR3 is CASTPHGPGVTGELFF. The DNA of the CDR3 is TGTGCCAGTACCCCCCACGGGCCGGGAGTAACCGGGGAGCTGTTTTTT.

This chain uses TRBV2 with TRBJ2-1; D is undetermined. Germline V gene data show CDR1 as SNHLY and CDR2 as FYNNEI. The germline V and J ends were trimmed by 4 bases and 12 bases, with 10 bases remaining between them. The CDR3 has 11 residues. The CDR3 loop reads CASSAERWQFF. CDR3 bases: TGTGCCAGCAGTGCCGAACGGTGGCAGTTCTTC. Using reference TRBV2 and TRBJ2-1 for the parts outside the CDR3, the full variable domain is EPEVTQTPSHQVTQMGQEVILRCVPISNHLYFYWYRQILGQKVEFLVSFYNNEISEKSEIFDDQFSVERPDGSNFTLKIRSTKLEDSAMYFCASSAERWQFFGPGTRLTVL.

J is TRBJ2-2 and V is TRBV7-3; D unclear. Germline CDR1 is SGHTA and CDR2 is FQGTGA. Deletions cut 5 bases from V and 4 bases from J, with 17 bases between. This CDR3 spans 16 amino acids. The CDR3 spells CASSLRAKRGTGELFF. CDR3 nucleotide sequence: TGTGCCAGCAGCCTAAGGGCCAAACGAGGCACCGGGGAGCTGTTTTTT. Based on the CDR3 plus reference TRBV7-3 and TRBJ2-2, the full variable domain is GAGVSQTPSNKVTEKGKYVELRCDPISGHTALYWYRQSLGQGPEFLIYFQGTGAADDSGLPNDRFFAVRPEGSVSTLKIQRTERGDSAVYLCASSLRAKRGTGELFFGEGSRLTVL.